Listed here are 15 T cell receptor beta chains from one sample, sequenced in a study of OX40 agonist ivuxolimab in advanced cancers. The protocol was immunoSEQ multiplex PCR, while the TCRdb copy is restricted to in-frame clones and leaves out a portion. Of about 82,000 clones listed, over 80% were seen once; the top ten hold about 8%. The sequences come from CD4+ or CD8+ T cells sorted from blood, collected in a trial of the OX40 agonist ivuxolimab. These receptors were collected from an adult with an advanced solid tumor such as melanoma, head and neck, liver or kidney cancer.

V usage is TRBV21-1 and J usage is TRBJ1-4; the table's D gene call, TRBD1, was not cross checked with the DNA. TRBV21-1 is noted as a pseudogene. The CDR3 length is 15 residues. The CDR3: CASSIDGQTNEKLFF. The CDR3, as DNA: TGTGCCAGCAGCATTGACGGACAGACAAATGAAAAACTGTTTTTT.

The J gene is TRBJ1-3, the V gene TRBV9; TRBD1 is a possible D gene (6 bases). This CDR3 has 16 residues. Per the germline V gene, CDR1 is SGDLS and CDR2 is YYNGEE. Between the trimmed V and J ends, which lost 5 bases and 4 bases, there was a span of 19 bases. The CDR3 sequence is CASSDQGGGLGNTIYF. The CDR3 bases are TGTGCCAGCAGTGACCAAGGGGGGGGCTTGGGAAACACCATATATTTT.

The rearrangement links TRBV7-6 to TRBJ2-2; the match to TRBD2 covers 9 bases. V dropped 5 bases and J dropped 3; count of bases not matched to a gene: 10. CDR1 SGHVS and CDR2 FNYEAQ come from the germline V gene. The CDR3 has 17 residues. The DNA for the CDR3 is TGTGCCAGCAGCGCAGGGACTAGCATTCAGTACACCGGGGAGCTGTTTTTT. Its translation is CASSAGTSIQYTGELFF.

The chain employs TRBV19 and TRBJ1-1, with D hard to call. Germline-derived CDR1 and CDR2 are LNHDA and SQIVND (reference sequence). CDR3 length: 14 amino acids. Trimming removed 6 bases at V and 1 base at J, with 12 bases between. Here the CDR3 DNA reads TGTGCCAGTAGCCACGACATCACGAACACTGAAGCTTTCTTT. Protein product: CASSHDITNTEAFF.

V gene TRBV6-4 combines with J gene TRBJ2-1; no clear D. The CDR3 is 14 amino acids. With 0 bases removed from V and 6 bases from J, the gap between germline ends came to 9 bases. CDR1 is MRHNA and CDR2 is SNTAGT in the germline V gene. The CDR3 DNA reads as TGTGCCAGCAGTGACTCCGACGCCCCCAATGAGCAGTTCTTC. It codes for CASSDSDAPNEQFF.

The J gene is TRBJ2-2, the V gene TRBV2, with D hard to call. CDR1 is SNHLY, CDR2 FYNNEI, per germline. CDR3 length: 14 amino acids. V lost 1 base to trimming and J lost 6 bases, with 9 bases between them. The CDR3, as DNA: TGTGCCAGCAGTGAAGGGGGTGCAGCCGGGGAGCTGTTTTTT. This gives the protein CASSEGGAAGELFF.

In DNA, the CDR3 is TGCGCCAGCAGAGGGGAATTGGAAAACACCATATATTTT. As protein: CASRGELENTIYF. This rearrangement joins TRBV5-1 to TRBJ1-3, with a tentative D call TRBD1 (5 bases). V shed 5 bases and J shed 6 bases, with 12 bases lying between them. Looked up from germline, CDR1 is SGHRS and CDR2 is YFSETQ. The CDR3 runs to 13 residues.

J is TRBJ1-2 and V is TRBV25-1; D unresolved. V was cut by 7 bases and J by 4 bases, with 13 bases left in between. This CDR3 contains 13 residues. Germline CDR1 MGHDK, CDR2 SYGVNS. For the CDR3, the DNA is TGTGCCAGCACGTGGGGATTAGGCTATGGCTACACCTTC. This encodes CASTWGLGYGYTF.

The chain carries TRBV7-3 and TRBJ2-2; TRBD1 aligns across 8 bases. V gave up 5 bases and J gave up 6 bases; unmatched junction bases: 8. The CDR3 consists of 15 residues. Germline V gene data show CDR1 as SGHTA and CDR2 as FQGTGA. CDR3 bases: TGTGCCAGCAGCCAAGGACAGGGAAGGGCCGGGGAGCTGTTTTTT. It yields the protein CASSQGQGRAGELFF. Variable domain in full (rest from reference TRBV7-3 and TRBJ2-2): GAGVSQTPSNKVTEKGKYVELRCDPISGHTALYWYRQSLGQGPEFLIYFQGTGAADDSGLPNDRFFAVRPEGSVSTLKIQRTERGDSAVYLCASSQGQGRAGELFFGEGSRLTVL.

The CDR3, as DNA: TGTGCCAGCAGCTCATCGACAGGGGGAACCTACGAGCAGTACTTC. Its protein product is CASSSSTGGTYEQYF. The chain has TRBV7-6 and TRBJ2-7; 9 nucleotides line up with TRBD1. The CDR3 length is 15 residues. Germline CDR1 is SGHVS and CDR2 is FNYEAQ. The V gene end was trimmed by 4 bases and the J gene end by 2 bases; junction bases not matched to a gene: 6.

CDR3 sequence: CASTSVGQGFGAFF. CDR3 sequence (DNA): TGTGCCAGCACCTCTGTTGGACAGGGCTTTGGAGCTTTCTTT. The rearrangement uses TRBV27 and TRBJ1-1; 8 bases align to TRBD1. Trimming took 7 bases from V and 10 from J; bases not matched to a gene: 14. Germline-derived CDR1 and CDR2 are MNHEY and SMNVEV (reference sequence). This CDR3 is built from 14 residues.

The chain combines TRBV9 with TRBJ2-7; unclear D gene. V lost 1 base and J lost 3, with 17 bases in between. The germline CDR1 and CDR2 sequences are SGDLS and YYNGEE. The CDR3 spans 16 residues. The CDR3 reads CASSVREVANYYEQYF. The CDR3 region has the DNA TGTGCCAGCAGCGTAAGGGAAGTCGCCAACTACTACGAGCAGTACTTC. The full variable domain, with the rest looked up from reference TRBV9 and TRBJ2-7, is DSGVTQTPKHLITATGQRVTLRCSPRSGDLSVYWYQQSLDQGLQFLIQYYNGEERAKGNILERFSAQQFPDLHSELNLSSLELGDSALYFCASSVREVANYYEQYFGPGTRLTVT.

This chain uses TRBV11-2 with TRBJ1-1; no reliable D call. This CDR3 contains 13 residues. Trimming stripped 2 bases from V and 5 bases from J, with 9 bases between. CDR1 and CDR2 from the germline V gene are SGHAT and FQNNGV. CDR3 coding DNA: TGTGCCAGCAGCTTAAGGGTGGATACTGAAGCTTTCTTT. Translating gives CASSLRVDTEAFF. Looking up the rest from reference TRBV11-2 and TRBJ1-1 gives the full variable domain: EAGVAQSPRYKIIEKRQSVAFWCNPISGHATLYWYQQILGQGPKLLIQFQNNGVVDDSQLPKDRFSAERLKGVDSTLKIQPAKLEDSAVYLCASSLRVDTEAFFGQGTRLTVV.

This sequence joins TRBV5-5 and TRBJ1-1; D remains unclear. Trimming took 1 base from V and 0 from J, leaving 19 bases between them. The CDR3 sequence is 18 residues long. Germline V gene lookup returns CDR1 SGHKS and CDR2 YYEKEE (reference sequence). CDR3 DNA: TGTGCCAGCAGCTTGTGGGCCGGACCACTGGGGATGAACACTGAAGCTTTCTTT. It is translated as CASSLWAGPLGMNTEAFF.

The chain couples TRBV7-2 to TRBJ1-1; D uncertain. CDR1 is SGHTA and CDR2 is FQGNSA in the germline V gene. CDR3 length equals 13 residues. CDR3 nucleotide sequence: TGTGCAGAGCCTGGGGAGGGTTACACTGAAGCTTTCTTT. Encoded protein: CAEPGEGYTEAFF.